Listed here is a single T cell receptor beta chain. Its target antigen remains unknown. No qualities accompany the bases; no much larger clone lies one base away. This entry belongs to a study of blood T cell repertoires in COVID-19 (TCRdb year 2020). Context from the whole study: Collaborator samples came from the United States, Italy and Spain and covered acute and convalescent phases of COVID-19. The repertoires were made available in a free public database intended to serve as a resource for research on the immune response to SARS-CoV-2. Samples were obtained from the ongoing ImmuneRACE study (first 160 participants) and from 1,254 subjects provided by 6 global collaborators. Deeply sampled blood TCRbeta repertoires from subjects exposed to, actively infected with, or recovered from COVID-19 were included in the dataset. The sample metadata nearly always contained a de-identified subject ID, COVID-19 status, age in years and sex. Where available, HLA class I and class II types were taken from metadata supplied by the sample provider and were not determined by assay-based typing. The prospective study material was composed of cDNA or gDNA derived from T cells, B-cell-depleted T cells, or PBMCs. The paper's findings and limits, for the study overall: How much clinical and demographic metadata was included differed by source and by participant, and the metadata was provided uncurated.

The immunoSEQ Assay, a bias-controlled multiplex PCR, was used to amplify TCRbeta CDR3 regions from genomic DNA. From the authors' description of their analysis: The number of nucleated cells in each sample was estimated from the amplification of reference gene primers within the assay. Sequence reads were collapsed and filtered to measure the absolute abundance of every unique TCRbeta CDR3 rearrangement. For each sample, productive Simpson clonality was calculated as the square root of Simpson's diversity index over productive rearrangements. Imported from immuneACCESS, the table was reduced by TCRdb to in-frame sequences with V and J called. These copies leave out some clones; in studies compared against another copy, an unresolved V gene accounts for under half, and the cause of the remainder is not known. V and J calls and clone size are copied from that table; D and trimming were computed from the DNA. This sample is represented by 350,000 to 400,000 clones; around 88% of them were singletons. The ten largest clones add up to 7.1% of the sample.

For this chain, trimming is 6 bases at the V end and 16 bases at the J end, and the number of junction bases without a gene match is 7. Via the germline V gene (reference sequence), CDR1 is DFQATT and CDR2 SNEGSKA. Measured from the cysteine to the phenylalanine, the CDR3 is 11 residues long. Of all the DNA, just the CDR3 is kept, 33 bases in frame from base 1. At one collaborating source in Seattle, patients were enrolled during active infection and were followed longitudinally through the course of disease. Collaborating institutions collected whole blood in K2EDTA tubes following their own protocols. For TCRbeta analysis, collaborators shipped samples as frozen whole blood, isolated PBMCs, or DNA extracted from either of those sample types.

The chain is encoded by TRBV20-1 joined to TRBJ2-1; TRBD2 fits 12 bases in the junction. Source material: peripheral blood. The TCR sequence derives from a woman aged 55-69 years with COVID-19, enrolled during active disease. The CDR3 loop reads CSARTSGAQFF. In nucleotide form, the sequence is TGCAGTGCAAGGACTAGCGGGGCCCAATTCTTC.